Following are 27 T cell receptor beta chains from one sample sequenced in a study of cytomegalovirus exposure and HLA in healthy donors. Primers for the PCR totalled 60 Vbeta and 13 Jbeta. The table came from immunoSEQ multiplex PCR; TCRdb's copy has only in-frame clones and leaves some out. The sample yields 75,000 to 100,000 clones, around 68% seen once. Material: PBMCs. The receptors stem from a female donor in good health and CMV-seronegative.

Regarding this clone: At the DNA level, this CDR3 is encoded by other sequences in the same sample as well. This chain links TRBV30 with TRBJ2-1; no clear D gene. The V and J ends lost 4 bases and 2 bases respectively, with 3 bases between them. The CDR3 has 11 amino acids. CDR1 is GTSNPN and CDR2 is SVGIG in the germline V gene (reference sequence). The CDR3 sequence: CAWTTYNEQFF. DNA for the CDR3: TGTGCCTGGACTACCTACAATGAGCAGTTCTTC.

The rearrangement uses TRBV30 and TRBJ1-2; D might be TRBD1 (6 bases). The V end lost 4 bases, the J end lost 2 bases, and 17 bases lay between the germline ends. The CDR3 has 15 residues. Germline CDR1 is GTSNPN and CDR2 is SVGIG (reference sequence). The CDR3 spells CAWTSPGHPNYGYTF. The DNA for the CDR3 is TGTGCCTGGACCTCACCGGGACACCCCAACTATGGCTACACCTTC.

V is TRBV9 and J is TRBJ2-3; maybe TRBD2 (5 bases). V was shortened by 4 bases and J by 6 bases, with 24 bases between the two germline ends. CDR1 and CDR2 (germline): SGDLS, YYNGEE. CDR3 length equals 17 residues. CDR3 DNA sequence: TGTGCCAGCAGCCCCCAAGCGATGAGCGGCCTTTGGGATACGCAGTATTTT. Protein sequence: CASSPQAMSGLWDTQYF.

The chain uses TRBV15 and TRBJ2-1, with 11 positions matching TRBD2. With 1 base clipped from V and 4 bases from J, the junction kept 3 bases outside the gene matches. The CDR3 covers 16 residues. Germline lookup yields CDR1 LNHNV and CDR2 YYDKDF (reference sequence). The CDR3 DNA reads TGTGCCACCAGCAGAGCGGGGACTAGCGGTTACAATGAGCAGTTCTTC. Translation: CATSRAGTSGYNEQFF.

The genes are TRBV4-1 and TRBJ1-1; D is perhaps TRBD1 (5 bases). V lost 6 bases, J lost 3 bases, and 23 bases lay in between. CDR1 is MGHRA and CDR2 is YSYEKL in the germline V gene. CDR3 length: 17 amino acids. The DNA of the CDR3 is TGCGCCAGCAGTGTACGTCGGGGGATTTGGGGACACACTGAAGCTTTCTTT. It codes for CASSVRRGIWGHTEAFF.

The table lists this clone with a few counts. V is TRBV28 and J is TRBJ1-5; D unresolved. Trimming cost V 2 bases and J 2 bases, with 7 bases left between them. Per the germline V gene, CDR1 is MDHEN and CDR2 is SYDVKM. There are 14 residues in the CDR3. CDR3 sequence reads: CASSLRPGNQPQHF. CDR3 nucleotide sequence: TGTGCCAGCAGTTTACGTCCCGGCAATCAGCCCCAGCATTTT.

This sequence joins TRBV27 and TRBJ2-1, with 12 nucleotides matching TRBD2. Germline assignment: CDR1 MNHEY and CDR2 SMNVEV (reference sequence). This CDR3 has 16 amino acids. Losses at the gene ends were 0 bases for V and 4 bases for J; bases not matched to a gene: 1. This CDR3 is CASSLSTSGGYNEQFF. The CDR3 DNA reads TGTGCCAGCAGTTTATCGACTAGCGGGGGATACAATGAGCAGTTCTTC.

The chain recombines TRBV10-2 with TRBJ2-2; 8 nucleotides match TRBD2. Looked up from germline, CDR1 is WSHSY and CDR2 is SAAADI. With 8 bases clipped from V and 5 bases from J, the junction kept 10 bases outside the gene matches. CDR3 length: 15 residues. Here the CDR3 reads CASARGGPGTGELFF. CDR3 DNA: TGCGCCAGCGCTCGCGGGGGGCCGGGGACCGGGGAGCTGTTTTTT.

This clone was picked up a small number of times. J is TRBJ2-1 and V is TRBV6-1; the match to TRBD2 covers 14 bases. Germline CDR1 and CDR2: MNHNS and SASEGT. This CDR3 comprises 14 residues. With 4 bases clipped from V and 8 bases from J, the junction kept 1 base outside the gene matches. CDR3 sequence: CASSGLAGGDEQFF. In nucleotides, the CDR3 is TGTGCCAGCAGTGGACTAGCGGGGGGGGATGAGCAGTTCTTC.

The chain employs TRBV2 and TRBJ2-2; 8 nucleotides line up with TRBD2. Germline V gene data show CDR1 as SNHLY and CDR2 as FYNNEI. Trimming at V came to 8 bases and at J to 9 bases, leaving 5 bases not matched to a gene. CDR3 length equals 12 residues. The CDR3 nucleotides read TGTGCCAGCGGGGGACTAGTGTGGGAGCTGTTTTTT. Translated, it gives CASGGLVWELFF.

This clone has a handful of counts. The chain employs TRBV27 and TRBJ1-6, with no clear D. Germline assignment: CDR1 MNHEY and CDR2 SMNVEV (reference sequence). Trimming took 5 bases from V and 8 from J, leaving 13 bases between them. The CDR3 sequence is 14 residues long. The CDR3 sequence is CASSPGTGYSPLHF. CDR3 nucleotides: TGTGCCAGCAGTCCGGGAACTGGGTATTCACCCCTCCACTTT.

This rearrangement joins TRBV28 to TRBJ2-1, with 7 bases that match TRBD1. This CDR3 is built from 13 residues. Germline-derived CDR1 and CDR2 are MDHEN and SYDVKM. Trimming at V came to 7 bases and at J to 6 bases, leaving 6 bases not matched to a gene. CDR3 DNA sequence: TGTGCCAGCATCTCTAGACAGGGCAATGAGCAGTTCTTC. This gives the protein CASISRQGNEQFF. Full variable domain (outside the CDR3, taken from reference TRBV28 and TRBJ2-1): DVKVTQSSRYLVKRTGEKVFLECVQDMDHENMFWYRQDPGLGLRLIYFSYDVKMKEKGDIPEGYSVSREKKERFSLILESASTNQTSMYLCASISRQGNEQFFGPGTRLTVL.

This clone turned up a few times. V is TRBV13 and J is TRBJ1-2, with D possibly matching TRBD1 (6 bases). V lost 5 bases to trimming and J lost 5 bases, with 21 bases between them. The CDR3 spans 16 residues. The V gene's germline CDR1 is PRHDT and CDR2 FYEKMQ (reference sequence). The CDR3 reads CASSGPGTPVGYGYTF. CDR3 bases: TGTGCCAGCAGCGGCCCTGGGACACCCGTGGGGTATGGCTACACCTTC.

This chain uses TRBV9 with TRBJ2-5, with TRBD2 matching over 11 bases. From germline, CDR1 is SGDLS and CDR2 YYNGEE. The V and J ends lost 3 bases and 3 bases, in that order; junction bases with no gene match: 7. The CDR3 length is 16 residues. CDR3 sequence: CASSGGGTSGKETQYF. The CDR3 region has the DNA TGTGCCAGCAGCGGCGGGGGGACTAGCGGTAAAGAGACCCAGTACTTC.

The gene calls are TRBV5-1 and TRBJ1-2; weak D call: TRBD1 (6 bases). This CDR3 has 13 amino acids. Between the trimmed V and J ends, which lost 1 base and 7 bases, there was a span of 11 bases. Germline loops: CDR1 SGHRS, CDR2 YFSETQ. The CDR3 DNA reads as TGCGCCAGCAGCTTGCGGGGGGCGCGTGGCTACACCTTC. Translated, it gives CASSLRGARGYTF.

The sample holds a few counts of this clone. The V and J genes are TRBV4-1 and TRBJ1-1; D may be TRBD1 (6 bases). Per the germline V gene, CDR1 is MGHRA and CDR2 is YSYEKL. There are 14 residues in the CDR3. V was shortened by 1 base and J by 1 base, with 7 bases between the two germline ends. The CDR3 sequence is CASSQGGGNTEAFF. Written as DNA, the CDR3 is TGCGCCAGCAGCCAAGGAGGGGGGAACACTGAAGCTTTCTTT.

By its share, this clone is medium-sized. This CDR3 reads CASSLGSEQFF. The DNA for the CDR3 is TGTGCCAGCAGCTTGGGCAGTGAGCAGTTCTTC. This sequence joins TRBV5-6 and TRBJ2-1, with D hard to call. With 0 bases removed from V and 9 bases from J, the gap between germline ends came to 4 bases. The CDR3 is 11 amino acids. Per the germline V gene, CDR1 is SGHDT and CDR2 is YYEEEE.

The chain joins TRBV5-6 to TRBJ2-5; tentatively, D is TRBD2 (5 bases). Near its end, the DNA agrees better with TRBJ2-7, so the J call may be wrong. The CDR3 has 13 amino acids. CDR1 is SGHDT and CDR2 is YYEEEE in the germline V gene. CDR3 loop: CASSLSGIDEQYF. CDR3 nucleotide sequence: TGTGCCAGCAGCTTGTCGGGGATCGACGAGCAGTACTTC.

This clone was seen a handful of times. The chain is built from TRBV5-4 and TRBJ2-7; TRBD2 matches 7 bases. The J segment lost 6 bases and the V segment lost 9 bases, leaving 9 bases of the junction unmatched. CDR1 SGHNT and CDR2 YYREEE come from the germline V gene (reference sequence). CDR3 length: 12 residues. The DNA for the CDR3 is TGTGCCACCAGACCGGGCGGGGGCGAGCAGTACTTC. It yields the protein CATRPGGGEQYF.

The gene calls are TRBV5-6 and TRBJ2-1, with TRBD1 matching over 10 bases. CDR1 is SGHDT and CDR2 is YYEEEE in the germline V gene. Trimming at V came to 2 bases and at J to 9 bases, leaving 8 bases not matched to a gene. The CDR3 contains 15 residues. The DNA of the CDR3 is TGTGCCAGCAGCTTTTTTGTGACAGGGGGCAGTGAGCAGTTCTTC. This sequence encodes CASSFFVTGGSEQFF.

As DNA, the CDR3 is TGTGCCAGCAGCTTAGCTCGCGGGGGTAGGTCCTACGAGCAGTACTTC. Encoded protein: CASSLARGGRSYEQYF. This chain connects TRBV7-9 to TRBJ2-7; 7 bases agree with TRBD2. V was clipped by 0 bases and J by 1 base; unmatched bases: 6. The CDR3 totals 16 residues. Germline assignment: CDR1 SEHNR and CDR2 FQNEAQ (reference sequence).

V is TRBV4-1 and J is TRBJ2-1, with a weak D call TRBD2 (5 bases). CDR3 size: 15 residues. Between the trimmed V and J ends, which lost 0 bases and 6 bases, there was a span of 12 bases. Germline assignment: CDR1 MGHRA and CDR2 YSYEKL. CDR3 sequence: CASSQDSDPFNEQFF. In nucleotides, the CDR3 is TGCGCCAGCAGCCAAGATAGCGACCCATTCAATGAGCAGTTCTTC.

This chain joins TRBV5-1 and TRBJ1-1; maybe TRBD1 (5 bases). This CDR3 region has 15 residues. Trimming shortened V by 0 bases and J by 5 bases, and 14 bases separated the two germline ends. Germline V gene lookup returns CDR1 SGHRS and CDR2 YFSETQ. The CDR3 sequence: CASSLAGPQGTEAFF. For the CDR3, the DNA is TGCGCCAGCAGCTTGGCCGGGCCTCAGGGAACTGAAGCTTTCTTT.

This clone was observed a few times. The chain joins TRBV5-1 to TRBJ2-1, with 7 bases identical to TRBD1. Per the germline V gene, CDR1 is SGHRS and CDR2 is YFSETQ. Germline trimming cut 4 bases from V and 2 bases from J; bases unmatched to any gene: 3. There are 14 residues in the CDR3. The CDR3 coding sequence is TGCGCCAGCAGCCCCACAGGGGCCTACAATGAGCAGTTCTTC. This encodes CASSPTGAYNEQFF.

This clone was observed a handful of times. The gene calls are TRBV6-6 and TRBJ1-2; 8 positions match TRBD1. CDR3 length: 13 amino acids. Losses at the gene ends were 6 bases for V and 7 bases for J; bases not matched to a gene: 7. Germline V gene lookup returns CDR1 MNHNY and CDR2 SVGAGI (reference sequence). The CDR3 loop is CASSPQGASGYTF. The CDR3 region has the DNA TGTGCCAGCAGCCCGCAGGGGGCCAGTGGCTACACCTTC.

V is TRBV19 and J is TRBJ2-5; a possible D gene is TRBD1 (6 bases). Between the trimmed V and J ends, which lost 6 bases and 5 bases, there was a span of 10 bases. CDR3 length: 12 residues. Per the germline V gene, CDR1 is LNHDA and CDR2 is SQIVND (reference sequence). This CDR3 is CASRDRRETQYF. The CDR3 DNA sequence: TGTGCCAGTAGAGACAGGCGGGAGACCCAGTACTTC.

Points on this clone: This same CDR3 is encoded by further DNA sequences in the sample. This chain links TRBV6-4 with TRBJ2-1; 11 bases are shared with TRBD2. The germline V gene encodes CDR1 MRHNA and CDR2 SNTAGT. This CDR3 contains 15 residues. Germline trimming cut 3 bases from V and 6 bases from J; bases unmatched to any gene: 4. CDR3 region: CASSELAGGSNEQFF. The CDR3, as DNA: TGTGCCAGCAGTGAGTTAGCGGGAGGGTCCAATGAGCAGTTCTTC.